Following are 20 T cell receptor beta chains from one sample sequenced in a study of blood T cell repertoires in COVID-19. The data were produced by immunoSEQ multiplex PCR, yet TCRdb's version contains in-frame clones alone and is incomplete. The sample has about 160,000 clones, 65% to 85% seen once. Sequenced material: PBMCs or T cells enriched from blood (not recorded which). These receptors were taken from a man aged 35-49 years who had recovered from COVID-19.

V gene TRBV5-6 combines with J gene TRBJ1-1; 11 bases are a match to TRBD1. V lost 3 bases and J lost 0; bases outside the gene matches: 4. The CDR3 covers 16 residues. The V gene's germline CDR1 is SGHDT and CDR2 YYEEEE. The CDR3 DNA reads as TGTGCCAGCAGCTCAGGGACAGGGGGACTGAACACTGAAGCTTTCTTT. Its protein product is CASSSGTGGLNTEAFF.

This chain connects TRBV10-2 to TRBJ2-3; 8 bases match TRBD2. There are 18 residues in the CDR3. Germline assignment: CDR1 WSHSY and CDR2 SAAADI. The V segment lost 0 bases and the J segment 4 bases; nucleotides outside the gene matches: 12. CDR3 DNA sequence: TGCGCCAGCAGTGAGTCGGGGCGGGGTAGCGGGGCCTCAGATACGCAGTATTTT. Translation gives CASSESGRGSGASDTQYF.

The CDR3 coding sequence is TGTGCCAGCAGAGGCTCGGACTACAGCCTCGGTGGCACAGATACGCAGTATTTT. It translates to CASRGSDYSLGGTDTQYF. The rearrangement links TRBV19 to TRBJ2-3, with D possibly TRBD2 on 6 matching bases. The CDR3 has 18 amino acids. Germline V gives CDR1 LNHDA, CDR2 SQIVND (reference sequence). Between the trimmed V and J ends, which lost 9 bases and 1 base, there was a span of 26 bases.

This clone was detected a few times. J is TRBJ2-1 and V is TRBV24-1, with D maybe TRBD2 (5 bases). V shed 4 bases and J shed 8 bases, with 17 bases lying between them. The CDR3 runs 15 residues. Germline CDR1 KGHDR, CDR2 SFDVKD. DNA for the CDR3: TGTGCCACCAGTGACCCTAGCTCCCAAAGGGATGAGCAGTTCTTC. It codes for CATSDPSSQRDEQFF.

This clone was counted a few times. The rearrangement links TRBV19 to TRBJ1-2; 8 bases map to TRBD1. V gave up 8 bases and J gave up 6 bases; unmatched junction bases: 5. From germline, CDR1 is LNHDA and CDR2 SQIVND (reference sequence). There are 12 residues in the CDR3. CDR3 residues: CASGQGWNGYTF. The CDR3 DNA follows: TGTGCCAGTGGACAGGGCTGGAATGGCTACACCTTC.

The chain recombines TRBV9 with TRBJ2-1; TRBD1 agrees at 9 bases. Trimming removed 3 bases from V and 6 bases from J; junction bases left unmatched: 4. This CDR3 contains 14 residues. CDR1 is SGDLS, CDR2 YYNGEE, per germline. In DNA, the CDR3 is TGTGCCAGCAGCGGGACAGGGGTGGGCAATGAGCAGTTCTTC. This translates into CASSGTGVGNEQFF.

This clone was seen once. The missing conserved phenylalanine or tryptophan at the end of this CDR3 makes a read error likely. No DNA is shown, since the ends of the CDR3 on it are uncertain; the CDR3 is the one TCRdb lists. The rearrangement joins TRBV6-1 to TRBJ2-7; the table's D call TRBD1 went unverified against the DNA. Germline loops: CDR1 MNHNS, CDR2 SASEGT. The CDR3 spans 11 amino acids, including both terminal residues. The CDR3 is CASSEANIQAI.

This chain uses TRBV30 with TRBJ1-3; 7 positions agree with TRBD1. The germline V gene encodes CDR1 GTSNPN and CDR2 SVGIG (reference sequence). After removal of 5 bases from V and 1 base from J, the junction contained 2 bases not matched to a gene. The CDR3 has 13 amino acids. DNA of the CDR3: TGTGCCTGGGACAGGGTGTCTGGAAACACCATATATTTT. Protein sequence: CAWDRVSGNTIYF.

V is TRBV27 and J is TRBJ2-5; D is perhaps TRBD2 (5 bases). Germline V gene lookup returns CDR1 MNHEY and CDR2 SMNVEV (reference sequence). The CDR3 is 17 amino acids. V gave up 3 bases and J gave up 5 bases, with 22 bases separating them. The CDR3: CASSFSFPGSEVETQYF. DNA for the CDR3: TGTGCCAGCAGTTTCAGTTTTCCGGGATCCGAGGTGGAGACCCAGTACTTC.

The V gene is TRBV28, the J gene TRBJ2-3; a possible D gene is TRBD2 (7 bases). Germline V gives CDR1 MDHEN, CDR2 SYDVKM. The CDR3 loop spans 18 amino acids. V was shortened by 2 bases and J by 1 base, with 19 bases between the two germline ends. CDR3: CASSLKGGYPGRTDTQYF. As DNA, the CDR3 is TGTGCCAGCAGTTTAAAGGGGGGGTATCCGGGACGCACAGATACGCAGTATTTT.

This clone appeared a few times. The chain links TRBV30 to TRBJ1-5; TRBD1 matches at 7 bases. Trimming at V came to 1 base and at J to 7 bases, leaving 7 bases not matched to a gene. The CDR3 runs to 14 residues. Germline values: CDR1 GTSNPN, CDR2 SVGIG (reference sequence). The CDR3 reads CAWSAGTAYQPQHF. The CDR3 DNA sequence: TGTGCCTGGAGTGCCGGGACAGCATACCAGCCCCAGCATTTT.

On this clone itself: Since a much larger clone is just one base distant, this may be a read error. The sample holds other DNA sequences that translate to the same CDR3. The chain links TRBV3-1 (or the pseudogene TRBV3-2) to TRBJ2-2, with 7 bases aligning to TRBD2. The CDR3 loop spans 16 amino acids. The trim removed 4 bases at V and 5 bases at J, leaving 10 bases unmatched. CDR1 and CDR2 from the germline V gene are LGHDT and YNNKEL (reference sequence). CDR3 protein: CASSPWASGGTGELFF. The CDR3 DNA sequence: TGTGCCAGCAGCCCGTGGGCTAGCGGAGGGACCGGGGAGCTGTTTTTT.

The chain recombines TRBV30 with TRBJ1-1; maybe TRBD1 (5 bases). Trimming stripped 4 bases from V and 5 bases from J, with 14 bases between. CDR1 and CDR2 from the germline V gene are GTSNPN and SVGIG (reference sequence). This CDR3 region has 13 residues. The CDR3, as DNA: TGTGCCTGGAATACAGGAAAGATGACTGAAGCTTTCTTT. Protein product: CAWNTGKMTEAFF.

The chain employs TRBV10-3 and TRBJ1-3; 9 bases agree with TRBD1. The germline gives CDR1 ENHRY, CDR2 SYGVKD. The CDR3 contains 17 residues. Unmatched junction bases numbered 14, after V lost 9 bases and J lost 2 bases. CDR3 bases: TGTGCCATTACACCGGGACAGGGTCTTATAGCTGGAAACACCATATATTTT. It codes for CAITPGQGLIAGNTIYF.

CDR3 residues: CASSQGTGNSPLHF. The CDR3 DNA follows: TGTGCCAGCAGCCAAGGGACAGGGAATTCACCCCTCCACTTT. The chain employs TRBV3-1 (or the pseudogene TRBV3-2) and TRBJ1-6; 8 bases agree with TRBD1. With 1 base clipped from V and 7 bases from J, the junction kept 0 bases outside the gene matches. CDR1 and CDR2 (germline): LGHDT, YNNKEL (reference sequence). The CDR3 has 14 amino acids.

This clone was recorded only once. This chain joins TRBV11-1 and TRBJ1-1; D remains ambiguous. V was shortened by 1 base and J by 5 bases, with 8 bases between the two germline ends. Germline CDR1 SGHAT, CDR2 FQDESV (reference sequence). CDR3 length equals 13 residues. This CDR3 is CASSLGPGTEAFF. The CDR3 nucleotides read TGTGCCAGCAGCTTAGGCCCGGGGACTGAAGCTTTCTTT. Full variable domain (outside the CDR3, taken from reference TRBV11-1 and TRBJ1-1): EAEVAQSPRYKITEKSQAVAFWCDPISGHATLYWYRQILGQGPELLVQFQDESVVDDSQLPKDRFSAERLKGVDSTLKIQPAELGDSAMYLCASSLGPGTEAFFGQGTRLTVV.

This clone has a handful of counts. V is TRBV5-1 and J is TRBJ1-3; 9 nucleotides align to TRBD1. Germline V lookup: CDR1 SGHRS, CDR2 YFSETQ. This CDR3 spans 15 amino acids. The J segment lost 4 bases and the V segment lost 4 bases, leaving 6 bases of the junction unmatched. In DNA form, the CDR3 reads TGCGCCAGCAGCCAATCCGGGACAGGGGGAAACACCATATATTTT. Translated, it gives CASSQSGTGGNTIYF.

The CDR3 sequence is CASSGTGRSYEQYF. The CDR3 DNA follows: TGTGCCAGCAGCGGGACAGGGAGGTCCTACGAGCAGTACTTC. This sequence joins TRBV3-1 (or the pseudogene TRBV3-2) and TRBJ2-7; 9 bases match TRBD1. J gave up 1 base and V 5 bases, and 3 bases lay outside the gene matches. This CDR3 region has 14 residues. Germline CDR1 reads LGHDT; CDR2 reads YNNKEL (reference sequence).

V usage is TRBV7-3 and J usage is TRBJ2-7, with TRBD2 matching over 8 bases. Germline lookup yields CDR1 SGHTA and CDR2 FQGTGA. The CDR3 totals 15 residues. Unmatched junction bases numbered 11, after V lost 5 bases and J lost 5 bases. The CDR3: CASSLSEGRGDEQYV. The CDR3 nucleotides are TGTGCCAGCAGCCTCTCCGAGGGGCGGGGGGACGAGCAGTACGTC.

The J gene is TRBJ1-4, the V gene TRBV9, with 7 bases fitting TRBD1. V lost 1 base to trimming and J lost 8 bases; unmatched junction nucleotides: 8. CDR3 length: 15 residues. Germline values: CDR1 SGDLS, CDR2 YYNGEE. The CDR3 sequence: CASSVTTGVFEKLFF. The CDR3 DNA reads TGTGCCAGCAGCGTAACAACAGGGGTATTCGAAAAACTGTTTTTT.